A single sample gave rise to the 20 T cell receptor beta chains below, sequenced in a study of CD8 T cells in ankylosing spondylitis. MiXCR, run by TCRdb on the 5' RACE reads, gives a single entry per CDR3 protein. The repertoire includes 200,000 to 300,000 distinct CDR3 sequences, about 24% of them detected once, and approximately 0.61% sits in the top ten. Sequenced input: blood, either unsorted or a sorted T cell fraction (not recorded which). Receptors originate from a male donor with ankylosing spondylitis or in good health (not recorded which).

This clonotype was seen ten or more times. The genes are TRBV12-3 or TRBV12-4 and TRBJ2-1; no firm D call. This CDR3 region has 13 residues. The V and J ends lost 3 bases and 6 bases respectively, with 9 bases between them. This chain's CDR3 is CASSLVVGNEQFF. CDR3 nucleotides: TGTGCCAGCAGTTTGGTCGTGGGCAATGAGCAGTTCTTC.

In regard to this clonotype: This may be a read error: a much more frequent sequence differs by one nucleotide. The J gene is TRBJ2-2, the V gene TRBV6-1; TRBD1 matches 7 bases. CDR1 is MNHNS and CDR2 is SASEGT in the germline V gene. CDR3 length: 16 residues. Unmatched junction bases numbered 7, after V lost 6 bases and J lost 0 bases. CDR3 sequence reads: CASSPLTGTNTGELFF. In DNA form, the CDR3 reads TGTGCCAGCAGCCCTCTGACAGGGACGAACACCGGGGAGCTGTTTTTT.

V gene TRBV2 combines with J gene TRBJ1-4; TRBD1 matches 7 bases. The germline gives CDR1 SNHLY, CDR2 FYNNEI. With 6 bases clipped from V and 5 bases from J, the junction kept 6 bases outside the gene matches. There are 14 residues in the CDR3. This CDR3 is CASSPVRGNEKLFF. DNA for the CDR3: TGTGCCAGCAGCCCGGTCAGGGGGAATGAAAAACTGTTTTTT.

The chain uses TRBV27 and TRBJ1-5; 7 nucleotides agree with TRBD1. Germline V gene data show CDR1 as MNHEY and CDR2 as SMNVEV (reference sequence). The CDR3 sequence is 15 residues long. V dropped 6 bases and J dropped 1; count of bases not matched to a gene: 6. CDR3 coding DNA: TGTGCCAGCAGGGGCGGGACAGTAAGCAATCAGCCCCAGCATTTT. Translating gives CASRGGTVSNQPQHF.

V and J are TRBV20-1 and TRBJ2-1, with 9 bases lining up with TRBD2. The V and J ends lost 6 bases and 4 bases, in that order; junction bases with no gene match: 7. This CDR3 is 14 amino acids long. The V gene's germline CDR1 is DFQATT and CDR2 SNEGSKA (reference sequence). CDR3 DNA sequence: TGCAGTGCCTTAGCTAGCGGGGTTTACAATGAGCAGTTCTTC. This gives the protein CSALASGVYNEQFF.

This clonotype came up many times. The chain couples TRBV10-3 to TRBJ1-2, with D unresolved. Germline V CDR1 and CDR2: ENHRY, SYGVKD. Trimming pared 4 bases from V and 4 bases from J, leaving 13 bases between. The CDR3 has 14 residues. CDR3 loop: CAISGETYTYGYTF. The CDR3 DNA reads as TGTGCCATCAGTGGGGAGACGTATACCTATGGCTACACCTTC.

This rearrangement joins TRBV5-1 to TRBJ2-5; TRBD2 is a possible D gene (7 bases). This CDR3 region has 14 residues. Germline V gives CDR1 SGHRS, CDR2 YFSETQ. Trimming removed 7 bases from V and 4 bases from J, with 17 bases in between. The CDR3 bases are TGCGCCAGCGCTAAGGGGGGGCTTGGAGAGACCCAGTACTTC. Translation: CASAKGGLGETQYF.

This clonotype was recorded a few times. The junction departs from the called germline gene at one end, perhaps through a read error. In DNA, the CDR3 is TGTGCCAGCACACCAGGGGGCTCTCAAGAGACCCAGTACTTC. It is translated as CASTPGGSQETQYF. The chain couples TRBV18 to TRBJ2-5, with TRBD1 matching over 8 bases. This CDR3 has 14 amino acids. The germline V gene encodes CDR1 KGHSH and CDR2 LQKENI.

In its sample, this clonotype was seen a few times. The chain links TRBV20-1 to TRBJ2-4, with D perhaps TRBD2 (5 bases). Germline assignment: CDR1 DFQATT and CDR2 SNEGSKA (reference sequence). There are 13 residues in the CDR3. The ends were cut back, 0 bases at V and 4 bases at J, with 7 bases in the middle. CDR3 in DNA: TGCAGTGCTAGAGATACTAGTAAAAACATTCAGTACTTC. It specifies CSARDTSKNIQYF.

This rearrangement joins TRBV6-1 to TRBJ2-7; D is uncertain. Trimming took off 7 bases at V and 2 bases at J, with 15 bases between the two ends. Germline V gene sequence: CDR1 MNHNS, CDR2 SASEGT. The CDR3 consists of 14 residues. The CDR3 region has the DNA TGTGCCAGCACGGGTAACGGTCAGACCTACGAGCAGTACTTC. It yields the protein CASTGNGQTYEQYF.

The V call is TRBV20-1, the J call TRBJ2-7; 11 nucleotides agree with TRBD1. CDR1 and CDR2 from the germline V gene are DFQATT and SNEGSKA (reference sequence). V lost 8 bases, J lost 3 bases, and 6 bases stayed unmatched. The CDR3 extends over 13 amino acids. CDR3 nucleotides: TGCAGTTCTGCGGACAGGGGGCTCTACGAGCAGTACTTC. As protein: CSSADRGLYEQYF.

This clonotype was seen at least ten times. J is TRBJ2-1 and V is TRBV20-1, with TRBD2 identical over 11 bases. The V and J ends lost 0 bases and 4 bases, in that order; junction bases with no gene match: 2. Germline assignment: CDR1 DFQATT and CDR2 SNEGSKA (reference sequence). This CDR3 has 15 residues. The CDR3 region is CSARDRTSGYNEQFF. CDR3 coding DNA: TGCAGTGCTAGAGACAGGACTAGCGGGTACAATGAGCAGTTCTTC.

This rearrangement joins TRBV20-1 to TRBJ2-1; 10 bases are shared with TRBD2. Trimming cost V 0 bases and J 8 bases; bases outside gene matches: 4. CDR3 length: 14 amino acids. Germline lookup yields CDR1 DFQATT and CDR2 SNEGSKA (reference sequence). The CDR3 coding sequence is TGCAGTGCTAGAGATCCTAGCGGGGGAGATGAGCAGTTCTTC. It yields the protein CSARDPSGGDEQFF.

This clonotype was detected ten times or more. This chain connects TRBV12-3 or TRBV12-4 to TRBJ1-4; no reliable D call. The CDR3 runs 11 residues. V was clipped by 4 bases and J by 3 bases, with 0 bases between them. The CDR3 sequence is CASSSNEKLFF. CDR3 nucleotide sequence: TGTGCCAGCAGTTCTAATGAAAAACTGTTTTTT.

This clonotype was recorded many times. J is TRBJ1-6 and V is TRBV29-1; 9 positions match TRBD1. CDR3 length: 14 amino acids. Trimming removed 4 bases from V and 7 bases from J; junction bases left unmatched: 5. Germline loops: CDR1 SQVTM, CDR2 ANQGSEA. CDR3 nucleotide sequence: TGCAGCGTTGGGGACAGGGATGAGAATTCACCCCTCCACTTT. Its protein is CSVGDRDENSPLHF.

The J gene is TRBJ2-1, the V gene TRBV20-1; perhaps TRBD1 as D (6 bases). Deletions cut 3 bases from V and 1 base from J, with 13 bases between. The CDR3 has 15 amino acids. CDR1 DFQATT and CDR2 SNEGSKA come from the germline V gene (reference sequence). Written as DNA, the CDR3 is TGCAGTGCTAGGATCCAGGGGAAGTCCTACAATGAGCAGTTCTTC. Translated: CSARIQGKSYNEQFF.

This clonotype appeared many times. This chain connects TRBV6-1 to TRBJ1-3; D remains ambiguous. V shed 5 bases and J shed 2 bases, with 16 bases lying between them. Germline V gives CDR1 MNHNS, CDR2 SASEGT. The CDR3 contains 16 residues. DNA of the CDR3: TGTGCCAGCAGTCGAGGGTCCTGGGGAACTGGAAACACCATATATTTT. It specifies CASSRGSWGTGNTIYF.

The CDR3 reads CASSPRRGVGDTQYF. The CDR3 DNA sequence: TGTGCCAGCAGTCCTCGTAGGGGTGTAGGAGATACGCAGTATTTT. The V call is TRBV6-1, the J call TRBJ2-3; possible D gene TRBD1, 5 bases. The CDR3 spans 15 residues. Germline V gene sequence: CDR1 MNHNS, CDR2 SASEGT. Trimming removed 5 bases at V and 5 bases at J, with 17 bases between.

DNA for the CDR3: TGTGCCAGCAGTATACGGCTCGGGGGGTACACCGGGGAGCTGTTTTTT. It translates to CASSIRLGGYTGELFF. This chain uses TRBV12-3 or TRBV12-4 with TRBJ2-2; 7 bases are shared with TRBD2. The CDR3 runs to 16 residues. The junction had 9 bases not matched to a gene; V was cut back by 5 bases and J by 3 bases.

This clonotype was recorded at least ten times. The CDR3 region has the DNA TGTGCCAGCAGCTTCTTCGCAGCGGGGGGATACGAGCAGTACTTC. Its protein product is CASSFFAAGGYEQYF. The V gene is TRBV7-9, the J gene TRBJ2-7; 9 nucleotides agree with TRBD2. The CDR3 is made up of 15 amino acids. With V trimmed by 3 bases and J by 4 bases, 7 bases remained unmatched. In germline, CDR1 is SEHNR, CDR2 FQNEAQ (reference sequence).